What follows describes a single TCR beta chain. Its cognate antigen is unknown. These data are taken from a study of T cell clonotyping in hematopoietic cell transplantation. Profiling relied on immunoSEQ multiplex PCR, and the TCRdb table lists in-frame clones only, not all of them. This table has 2,100 or so clones, just under 95% appearing once. The germline gives CDR1 MNHEY, CDR2 SVGAGI. This CDR3 has 14 amino acids. V shed 6 bases and J shed 0 bases, with 9 bases lying between them. Findings and limits, study-wide: Cells were unsorted, so CD4 and CD8 contributions were not separated. After transplant, recipient diversity fell while pathologically expanded clonotypes grew through day 180. Graft donor and pretransplant recipient Inverse Simpson Index values predicted broader posttransplant TCR diversity.

V is TRBV6-5 and J is TRBJ2-1, with D unresolved. Material for sequencing was peripheral blood mononuclear cells. The source of this sequence is a man over 45 in good health. Some clones in this sample may be carry-over from other donors' samples. The CDR3 region is CASRTPSSYNEQFF. The CDR3 DNA reads TGTGCCAGCAGGACTCCTAGCTCCTACAATGAGCAGTTCTTC.